The 32 T cell receptor beta chains below all came from one sample that was sequenced in a study of Ad26.COV2.S vaccination and SARS-CoV-2 variants. Some clones are missing from TCRdb's copy, which holds only in-frame ones; the method was immunoSEQ multiplex PCR. Among a few hundred thousand clones, around 87% were seen once, and the ten largest hold roughly 3.2%. The treatment denotes: roughly 18 received Ad26.COV2.S at low or high dose, single or two shots; roughly five received placebo; per-sample allocation not given. Sampling was performed 63 days after the first vaccine or placebo injection. Sequencing used peripheral blood, obtained in a trial of Ad26.COV2.S vaccine versus placebo. The receptor source for this set is a person between 18 and 65 years old who received the Ad26.COV2.S COVID-19 vaccine or a placebo.

The chain uses TRBV6-5 and TRBJ1-2; perhaps TRBD1 as D (5 bases). V lost 7 bases and J 8 bases, leaving 14 bases between the germline ends. In germline, CDR1 is MNHEY, CDR2 SVGAGI. CDR3 length: 12 amino acids. Here the CDR3 DNA reads TGTGCCAGCACCAGGGCTGGCGGGGGCTACACCTTC. Translated, it gives CASTRAGGGYTF.

The chain couples TRBV30 to TRBJ2-7; D might be TRBD2 (7 bases). The CDR3 runs 13 residues. Trimming left V 2 bases short and J 6 bases short, with 14 bases between. Looked up from germline, CDR1 is GTSNPN and CDR2 is SVGIG (reference sequence). CDR3 bases: TGTGCCTGGAGTTACCGCGGGGGCGGCGAGCAGTACTTC. Protein product: CAWSYRGGGEQYF.

V usage is TRBV5-1 and J usage is TRBJ2-5, with no clear D. The CDR3 runs 12 residues. V was clipped by 2 bases and J by 4 bases, with 6 bases between them. CDR1 and CDR2 from the germline V gene are SGHRS and YFSETQ. This CDR3 is CASSFKGETQYF. For the CDR3, the DNA is TGCGCCAGCAGCTTCAAGGGAGAGACCCAGTACTTC.

This clone is a singleton in its sample. The chain has TRBV9 and TRBJ2-7; 12 nucleotides line up with TRBD1. The CDR3 has 13 amino acids. In germline, CDR1 is SGDLS, CDR2 YYNGEE. The V segment lost 7 bases and the J segment 6 bases; nucleotides outside the gene matches: 5. CDR3 DNA sequence: TGTGCCAGCGGGGGACAGGGGGCAGGCGAGCAGTACTTC. Translating it yields CASGGQGAGEQYF. Full variable domain (rest looked up from reference TRBV9 and TRBJ2-7): DSGVTQTPKHLITATGQRVTLRCSPRSGDLSVYWYQQSLDQGLQFLIQYYNGEERAKGNILERFSAQQFPDLHSELNLSSLELGDSALYFCASGGQGAGEQYFGPGTRLTVT.

The gene calls are TRBV4-1 and TRBJ1-5; no clear D gene. V shed 1 base and J shed 7 bases, with 20 bases lying between them. From germline, CDR1 is MGHRA and CDR2 YSYEKL. CDR3 length: 17 amino acids. Here the CDR3 DNA reads TGCGCCAGCAGCCAAGGGCTCTCGGGGATTTTTAGCCAGCCCCAGCATTTT. Translation gives CASSQGLSGIFSQPQHF.

The rearrangement uses TRBV6-2 or TRBV6-3 and TRBJ1-2; D call uncertain. Deletions cut 3 bases from V and 8 bases from J, with 10 bases between. The CDR3 totals 12 residues. CDR1 MNHEY and CDR2 SVGEGT come from the germline V gene. CDR3 DNA sequence: TGTGCCAGCAGTTATAGCCTGGGGGGCTACACCTTC. It codes for CASSYSLGGYTF.

The chain recombines TRBV9 with TRBJ2-2; D is perhaps TRBD2 (6 bases). The germline V and J ends were trimmed by 0 bases and 6 bases, with 18 bases remaining between them. This CDR3 comprises 17 residues. Per the germline V gene, CDR1 is SGDLS and CDR2 is YYNGEE. The CDR3 spells CASSVEAGFVSSGELFF. The CDR3 coding sequence is TGTGCCAGCAGCGTAGAGGCGGGGTTTGTATCCTCCGGGGAGCTGTTTTTT.

The chain carries TRBV7-2 and TRBJ2-3, with D maybe TRBD1 (5 bases). Trimming removed 3 bases at V and 0 bases at J, with 13 bases between. The CDR3 runs 16 residues. Germline V gene sequence: CDR1 SGHTA, CDR2 FQGNSA. The CDR3 loop reads CASSLRQRSSTDTQYF. DNA for the CDR3: TGTGCCAGCAGCTTGCGACAGAGATCTAGCACAGATACGCAGTATTTT.

This chain connects TRBV27 to TRBJ1-1, with D perhaps matching TRBD1 (5 bases). Trimming shortened V by 8 bases and J by 5 bases, and 15 bases separated the two germline ends. The length of the CDR3 is 13 residues. CDR1 is MNHEY, CDR2 SMNVEV, per germline (reference sequence). CDR3: CASLPWGGTEAFF. In nucleotides, the CDR3 is TGTGCCAGCCTTCCGTGGGGGGGTACTGAAGCTTTCTTT.

This clone was seen more than once but under ten times. This sequence joins TRBV11-2 and TRBJ1-3, with D unclear. This CDR3 has 12 amino acids. Trimming took 3 bases from V and 1 from J, leaving 1 base between them. The V gene's germline CDR1 is SGHAT and CDR2 FQNNGV. For the CDR3, the DNA is TGTGCCAGCAGCTTTTCTGGAAACACCATATATTTT. Protein sequence: CASSFSGNTIYF.

In this sample, this clone turned up once. The chain has TRBV5-1 and TRBJ1-2, with 7 nucleotides matching TRBD1. The CDR3 contains 16 residues. The germline V gene has CDR1 SGHRS and CDR2 YFSETQ. V was pared by 0 bases and J by 1 base, with 6 bases of the junction left unmatched. DNA for the CDR3: TGCGCCAGCAGCTTGGACGGGGACAGCTATAACTATGGCTACACCTTC. It translates to CASSLDGDSYNYGYTF.

The chain couples TRBV30 to TRBJ2-7, with D perhaps matching TRBD1 (5 bases). Trimming took off 2 bases at V and 2 bases at J, with 13 bases between the two ends. The V gene's germline CDR1 is GTSNPN and CDR2 SVGIG (reference sequence). The CDR3 totals 14 residues. CDR3 in amino acids: CAWSPTDLAYEQYF. Here the CDR3 DNA reads TGTGCCTGGAGTCCGACAGACTTGGCCTACGAGCAGTACTTC. The variable domain in full, completed from reference TRBV30 and TRBJ2-7, reads SQTIHQWPATLVQPVGSPLSLECTVEGTSNPNLYWYRQAAGRGLQLLFYSVGIGQISSEVPQNLSASRPQDRQFILSSKKLLLSDSGFYLCAWSPTDLAYEQYFGPGTRLTVT.

This clone was counted between two and nine times. V gene TRBV5-1 combines with J gene TRBJ2-2, with D hard to call. CDR1 and CDR2 (germline): SGHRS, YFSETQ. V was clipped by 2 bases and J by 0 bases, with 5 bases between them. The CDR3 covers 14 residues. The CDR3 protein is CASSFDPNTGELFF. The CDR3 DNA is TGCGCCAGCAGCTTCGACCCGAACACCGGGGAGCTGTTTTTT.

The rearrangement links TRBV6-6 to TRBJ1-2; D may be TRBD1 (5 bases). The germline CDR1 and CDR2 sequences are MNHNY and SVGAGI (reference sequence). The CDR3 totals 16 residues. Trimming left V 2 bases short and J 6 bases short, with 19 bases between. CDR3 region: CASSYPSRRRDHGYTF. DNA of the CDR3: TGTGCCAGCAGTTACCCCTCCCGGCGCAGGGACCATGGCTACACCTTC.

This chain links TRBV5-1 with TRBJ1-1; the D is unclear. The CDR3 extends over 12 amino acids. In germline, CDR1 is SGHRS, CDR2 YFSETQ. V dropped 0 bases and J dropped 3 bases, with 3 bases sitting between them. As DNA, the CDR3 is TGCGCCAGCAGCTTGGCGGACACTGAAGCTTTCTTT. Translation gives CASSLADTEAFF. Combining the CDR3 with reference TRBV5-1 and TRBJ1-1 gives the whole variable domain KAGVTQTPRYLIKTRGQQVTLSCSPISGHRSVSWYQQTPGQGLQFLFEYFSETQRNKGNFPGRFSGRQFSNSRSEMNVSTLELGDSALYLCASSLADTEAFFGQGTRLTVV.

The chain joins TRBV9 to TRBJ1-3; a weak D match, TRBD1 (6 bases). CDR3 size: 16 residues. Germline CDR1 and CDR2: SGDLS and YYNGEE. Trimming stripped 0 bases from V and 0 bases from J, with 10 bases between. The CDR3 loop reads CASSVDGGFSGNTIYF. For the CDR3, the DNA is TGTGCCAGCAGCGTAGACGGGGGCTTCTCTGGAAACACCATATATTTT. Variable domain in full (rest from reference TRBV9 and TRBJ1-3): DSGVTQTPKHLITATGQRVTLRCSPRSGDLSVYWYQQSLDQGLQFLIQYYNGEERAKGNILERFSAQQFPDLHSELNLSSLELGDSALYFCASSVDGGFSGNTIYFGEGSWLTVV.

V gene TRBV18 combines with J gene TRBJ2-2, with TRBD2 matching 14 bases. With V trimmed by 3 bases and J by 2 bases, 2 bases remained unmatched. The germline V gene encodes CDR1 KGHSH and CDR2 LQKENI. The CDR3 is 17 residues long. The CDR3 coding sequence is TGTGCCAGCTCACCGGGACTAGCGGGGGTTAACACCGGGGAGCTGTTTTTT. This codes for CASSPGLAGVNTGELFF. Filled out from reference TRBV18 and TRBJ2-2, the complete variable domain reads NAGVMQNPRHLVRRRGQEARLRCSPMKGHSHVYWYRQLPEEGLKFMVYLQKENIIDESGMPKERFSAEFPKEGPSILRIQQVVRGDSAAYFCASSPGLAGVNTGELFFGEGSRLTVL.

V gene TRBV5-6 combines with J gene TRBJ1-1; TRBD1 is a possible D gene (5 bases). The CDR3 is made up of 13 amino acids. The germline V and J ends were trimmed by 1 base and 3 bases, with 7 bases remaining between them. The germline CDR1 and CDR2 sequences are SGHDT and YYEEEE. CDR3: CASSLWGYTEAFF. CDR3 nucleotide sequence: TGTGCCAGCAGCTTGTGGGGGTACACTGAAGCTTTCTTT.

The chain employs TRBV27 and TRBJ2-2; tentative D call: TRBD2 (6 bases). The ends were cut back, 10 bases at V and 0 bases at J, with 18 bases in the middle. The CDR3 consists of 16 residues. CDR1 MNHEY and CDR2 SMNVEV come from the germline V gene (reference sequence). The CDR3 DNA sequence: TGTGCCACCGGGCGGGGCAGGTTAGCGAACACCGGGGAGCTGTTTTTT. Amino acid sequence: CATGRGRLANTGELFF.

Only a few counts were recorded for this clone. This chain connects TRBV7-6 to TRBJ1-1; 7 bases agree with TRBD1. The CDR3 is 15 residues long. The germline gives CDR1 SGHVS, CDR2 FNYEAQ. With V trimmed by 5 bases and J by 0 bases, 6 bases remained unmatched. CDR3 in DNA: TGTGCCAGCAGCCTGACAGGGCCTATGAACACTGAAGCTTTCTTT. Its translation is CASSLTGPMNTEAFF.

The genes are TRBV7-9 and TRBJ2-7, with D possibly TRBD2 on 6 matching bases. Per germline, CDR1 SEHNR and CDR2 FQNEAQ (reference sequence). The CDR3 loop spans 15 amino acids. V lost 5 bases to trimming and J lost 0 bases, with 14 bases between them. CDR3 in amino acids: CASSVTREASYEQYF. CDR3 nucleotides: TGTGCCAGCAGCGTGACAAGGGAGGCCTCCTACGAGCAGTACTTC.

There are a few counts of this clone. The chain links TRBV4-2 to TRBJ1-1; weak D call: TRBD1 (6 bases). Germline V gene lookup returns CDR1 LGHNA and CDR2 YNFKEQ. V was cut by 4 bases and J by 3 bases, with 18 bases left in between. This CDR3 is built from 16 residues. For the CDR3, the DNA is TGTGCCAGCAGCCGACAGCTGGGGGCCGGGTACACTGAAGCTTTCTTT. Protein sequence: CASSRQLGAGYTEAFF.

The chain has TRBV30 and TRBJ2-5; maybe TRBD2 (6 bases). Trimming left V 4 bases short and J 6 bases short, with 15 bases between. The CDR3 spans 13 residues. Germline-derived CDR1 and CDR2 are GTSNPN and SVGIG (reference sequence). The CDR3 protein is CAWINVGGKTQYF. The DNA for the CDR3 is TGTGCCTGGATAAATGTCGGGGGAAAGACCCAGTACTTC.

The chain's CDR3 is CASSYQASGGYTF. The CDR3 region has the DNA TGTGCCAGCAGTTACCAGGCCAGCGGCGGCTACACCTTC. V and J are TRBV12-3 or TRBV12-4 and TRBJ1-2; D call uncertain. There are 13 residues in the CDR3. V lost 4 bases and J 8 bases, leaving 14 bases between the germline ends.

The CDR3 region is CASSEQPVNTEAFF. DNA for the CDR3: TGTGCCAGCAGTGAACAGCCGGTGAACACTGAAGCTTTCTTT. The rearrangement links TRBV6-1 to TRBJ1-1; no reliable D call. The CDR3 is 14 amino acids. Trimming stripped 2 bases from V and 0 bases from J, with 7 bases between. Germline assignment: CDR1 MNHNS and CDR2 SASEGT.

This rearrangement joins TRBV27 to TRBJ2-3; D call uncertain. Germline CDR1 reads MNHEY; CDR2 reads SMNVEV (reference sequence). Trimming shortened V by 1 base and J by 1 base, and 9 bases separated the two germline ends. The CDR3 has 15 amino acids. The CDR3 nucleotides read TGTGCCAGCAGTTTATTCGCCCAGGGCACAGATACGCAGTATTTT. It translates to CASSLFAQGTDTQYF.

This chain joins TRBV30 and TRBJ2-5, with a weak D call TRBD2 (5 bases). In germline, CDR1 is GTSNPN, CDR2 SVGIG (reference sequence). The V and J ends lost 0 bases and 13 bases respectively, with 21 bases between them. This CDR3 spans 14 amino acids. Written as DNA, the CDR3 is TGTGCCTGGAGTGTACGGAGCGATGGGAGAGACCGGTACTTC. The encoded protein is CAWSVRSDGRDRYF.

This rearrangement joins TRBV30 to TRBJ1-1, with D possibly being TRBD1 (5 bases). V dropped 4 bases and J dropped 4 bases, with 10 bases sitting between them. The CDR3 runs 12 residues. Germline V gene data show CDR1 as GTSNPN and CDR2 as SVGIG (reference sequence). The CDR3 region has the DNA TGTGCCTGGACCTTGGGGCCCACTGAAGCTTTCTTT. Residues: CAWTLGPTEAFF. Looking up the rest from reference TRBV30 and TRBJ1-1 gives the full variable domain: SQTIHQWPATLVQPVGSPLSLECTVEGTSNPNLYWYRQAAGRGLQLLFYSVGIGQISSEVPQNLSASRPQDRQFILSSKKLLLSDSGFYLCAWTLGPTEAFFGQGTRLTVV.

This clone was picked up one time. This chain connects TRBV18 to TRBJ2-7, with D tentatively TRBD1 (6 bases). Germline values: CDR1 KGHSH, CDR2 LQKENI. The length of the CDR3 is 16 residues. V lost 3 bases to trimming and J lost 5 bases, with 20 bases between them. CDR3 protein: CASSPRKQGSGDEQYF. CDR3 in DNA: TGTGCCAGCTCACCGCGTAAACAGGGATCTGGGGACGAGCAGTACTTC.

This clone was detected only once. The chain has TRBV3-1 (or the pseudogene TRBV3-2) and TRBJ2-2; 7 positions match TRBD1. The ends lost 0 bases at V and 6 bases at J; junction bases unmatched: 7. From germline, CDR1 is LGHDT and CDR2 YNNKEL (reference sequence). The CDR3 extends over 16 amino acids. The CDR3 bases are TGTGCCAGCAGCCAAGATGATAGGGGGCGATCCGGGGAGCTGTTTTTT. Encoded protein: CASSQDDRGRSGELFF.

The V and J genes are TRBV9 and TRBJ1-1, with unresolved D. Trimming pared 4 bases from V and 6 bases from J, leaving 13 bases between. This CDR3 is 13 amino acids long. Per germline, CDR1 SGDLS and CDR2 YYNGEE. The CDR3 is CASSPDPFAEAFF. Here the CDR3 DNA reads TGTGCCAGCAGCCCGGACCCGTTTGCTGAAGCTTTCTTT.

This chain uses TRBV6-5 with TRBJ2-7; unclear D gene. The V and J ends lost 0 bases and 3 bases respectively, with 9 bases between them. The CDR3 length is 14 residues. Looked up from germline, CDR1 is MNHEY and CDR2 is SVGAGI. The CDR3, as DNA: TGTGCCAGCAGTTACTCGTCCCTCTACTACGAGCAGTACTTC. This encodes CASSYSSLYYEQYF.